What follows is one TCR beta chain and its context. This receptor's antigen is unknown. Base qualities are not provided; no much larger clone lies one nucleotide away. In this study, focal radiation therapy paired with CTLA-4 blockade (ipilimumab) was tested in patients who had chemo-refractory metastatic non-small-cell lung cancer. This sample was included in a study of radiotherapy plus CTLA-4 blockade in lung cancer (dated by TCRdb to between 2017 and 2018). For the wider study: Among enrolled patients, approximately 19% had an objective response and roughly 33% reached disease control.

Study-level results and caveats: Increased serum interferon-beta after radiation, together with early dynamic changes in blood T cell clones, were reported to be the strongest predictors of response. After treatment with radiotherapy and ipilimumab, TCR clones that originated in tumors expanded in peripheral blood.

Receptors were amplified or captured by the immunoSEQ multiplex PCR assay. This is the immuneACCESS table as TCRdb keeps it, with only in-frame sequences that have V and J called. A part of the clones is gone; compared with another copy, unresolved V genes explain less than half, and the rest is unexplained. The sample includes roughly 75,000 clones, with approximately 80% observed a single time. Approximately 0.73% of the sample is taken by the ten largest. The sequencing used peripheral blood, collected from a patient treated with radiotherapy plus ipilimumab. This sequence was found in a human donor with non-small cell lung cancer who had stable disease on radiotherapy plus ipilimumab.

The DNA is TGTGCCAGCAGACCAGAGCGGGAGGCCTACTACGAGCAGTACTTC. It translates as CASRPEREAYYEQYF. The receptor chain draws on TRBV28 and TRBJ2-7; 9 nucleotides in the junction match TRBD2. Here V drops 6 bases and J drops 3 bases, and the junction holds 9 bases not matched to any gene. The CDR3 holds 15 amino acids from the cysteine to the phenylalanine. CDR3 DNA only is kept here, 45 bases in frame from base 1. For CDR1 and CDR2, the germline V gene lists MDHEN and SYDVKM.